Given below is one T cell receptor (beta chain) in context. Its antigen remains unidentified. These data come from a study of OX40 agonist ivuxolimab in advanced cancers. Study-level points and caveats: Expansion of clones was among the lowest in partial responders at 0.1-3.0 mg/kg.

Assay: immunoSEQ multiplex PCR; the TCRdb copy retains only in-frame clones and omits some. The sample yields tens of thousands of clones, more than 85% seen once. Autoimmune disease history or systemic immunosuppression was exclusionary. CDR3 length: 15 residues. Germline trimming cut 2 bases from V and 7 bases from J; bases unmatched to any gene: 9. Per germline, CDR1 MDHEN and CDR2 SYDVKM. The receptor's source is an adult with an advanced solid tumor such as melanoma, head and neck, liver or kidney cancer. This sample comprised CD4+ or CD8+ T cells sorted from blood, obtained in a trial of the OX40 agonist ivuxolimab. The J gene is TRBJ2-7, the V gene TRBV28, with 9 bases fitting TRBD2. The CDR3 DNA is TGTGCCAGCAGTTTAGGGGACGCGGGAGGGGGAGAGCAGTACTTC. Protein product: CASSLGDAGGGEQYF.